This T cell receptor beta chain was recovered during a study of CD8 T cells in Susac syndrome. The CDR3 is 15 residues long. Trimming removed 1 base from V and 6 bases from J, with 14 bases in between. Germline V CDR1 and CDR2: SGHDN, FVKESK. Through negative isolation, CD4+ and CD8+ T cells were obtained, while TEMRA cells were enriched using FACS. RNA, at about 0.5 to 1 ug, was reverse transcribed with random hexamers. Each CDR3 protein is one row after TCRdb ran MiXCR on the immunoSEQ multiplex PCR reads. The sample contains some 170,000 distinct CDR3 sequences, just under 95% of which appear only once.

This chain connects TRBV14 to TRBJ2-3; the D gene is possibly TRBD2 (7 bases). The clonotype comes from a human donor with Susac syndrome. The sequencing input was CD4+ T cells from PBMCs. The CDR3 sequence: CASSQAGGRSDTQYF. CDR3 nucleotide sequence: TGTGCCAGCAGCCAAGCGGGGGGCCGCTCCGATACGCAGTATTTT.